The source of this TCR beta chain is a study of blood T cell repertoires in COVID-19. Study at large: Sites across the United States, Italy and Spain contributed samples from acute and convalescent COVID-19. PBMCs, B-cell-depleted T cells, or T cells were the source of the cDNA or gDNA that made up the material.

Germline V gene data show CDR1 as SGHNT and CDR2 as YYREEE (reference sequence). This CDR3 spans 17 amino acids. Trimming shortened V by 4 bases and J by 0 bases, and 17 bases separated the two germline ends. Authors' methods: Researchers report that nucleated cell counts were estimated from reference gene primer amplification. Using immunoSEQ multiplex PCR, the repertoire was profiled, and TCRdb retains in-frame clones only, with some absent. That table furnishes V, J and clone size, whereas the DNA furnished D and trimming. The table has about 310,000 clones, around 90% seen once; the top ten hold 1%.

The specimen was peripheral blood. This chain connects TRBV5-4 to TRBJ1-3; D gene ambiguous. This TCR was recovered from a man aged 50 to 59 with active or convalescent COVID-19. CDR3 in amino acids: CASSPEAGGLSGNTIYF. CDR3 nucleotide sequence: TGTGCCAGCAGCCCGGAAGCAGGTGGTCTCTCTGGAAACACCATATATTTT.